These 31 T cell receptor beta chains originate from one sample sequenced in a study of cytomegalovirus exposure and HLA in healthy donors. PCR involved 60 Vbeta and 13 Jbeta primers. Sequencing used immunoSEQ multiplex PCR; TCRdb keeps in-frame clones, though not all of them. The data show about 200,000 clones, approximately 70% seen once. Material for sequencing was PBMCs. Every receptor here comes from a man in his forties in good health and CMV-seropositive.

This clone was seen a few times. V is TRBV27 and J is TRBJ1-1; D is uncertain. Germline loops: CDR1 MNHEY, CDR2 SMNVEV (reference sequence). Trimming cost V 4 bases and J 7 bases, with 7 bases left between them. This CDR3 contains 11 residues. CDR3 nucleotide sequence: TGTGCCAGCAGTTCGCGTGGTGAAGCTTTCTTT. Translation gives CASSSRGEAFF.

Notes on this clone: The sample contains more than one DNA sequence encoding this CDR3. This sequence joins TRBV4-3 and TRBJ2-3, with 10 bases identical to TRBD2. Germline-derived CDR1 and CDR2 are LGHNA and YSLEER. V dropped 3 bases and J dropped 2; count of bases not matched to a gene: 11. The CDR3 sequence is 18 residues long. CDR3: CASSQATLAGGNTDTQYF. The CDR3 region has the DNA TGCGCCAGCAGCCAGGCTACGTTAGCGGGGGGTAACACAGATACGCAGTATTTT.

The chain links TRBV2 to TRBJ1-1; 10 bases are shared with TRBD1. The length of the CDR3 is 17 residues. In germline, CDR1 is SNHLY, CDR2 FYNNEI. With 6 bases clipped from V and 0 bases from J, the junction kept 10 bases outside the gene matches. The CDR3 DNA reads as TGTGCCAGCAGCGGGGACAGGGGAACCACTATGAACACTGAAGCTTTCTTT. Amino acid sequence: CASSGDRGTTMNTEAFF.

The chain links TRBV5-4 to TRBJ2-3, with TRBD2 matching 7 bases. Unmatched junction bases numbered 13, after V lost 5 bases and J lost 10 bases. CDR3 length: 14 amino acids. CDR1 and CDR2 (germline): SGHNT, YYREEE (reference sequence). The CDR3 bases are TGTGCCAGCAGTCCGGGACTAATTCCCTCTTCGCAGTATTTT. It yields the protein CASSPGLIPSSQYF.

The V and J genes are TRBV27 and TRBJ1-6; D might be TRBD1 (6 bases). The CDR3 consists of 14 residues. Trimming took off 2 bases at V and 7 bases at J, with 9 bases between the two ends. Germline V gene lookup returns CDR1 MNHEY and CDR2 SMNVEV (reference sequence). In nucleotides, the CDR3 is TGTGCCAGCAGTTTACAGGGGTTAAATTCACCCCTCCACTTT. Translation: CASSLQGLNSPLHF.

CDR3 in amino acids: CASTLGAPQGRTDTQYF. As DNA, the CDR3 is TGTGCCAGCACCCTAGGGGCCCCACAGGGCAGGACAGATACGCAGTATTTT. The rearrangement links TRBV7-9 to TRBJ2-3; TRBD1 might be the D (6 bases). Trimming pared 7 bases from V and 3 bases from J, leaving 23 bases between. The CDR3 runs 17 residues. Germline V gene sequence: CDR1 SEHNR, CDR2 FQNEAQ (reference sequence).

This clone came up once. The V and J genes are TRBV7-6 and TRBJ2-7; a weak D match, TRBD1 (6 bases). V shed 1 base and J shed 4 bases, with 14 bases lying between them. Per germline, CDR1 SGHVS and CDR2 FNYEAQ. The CDR3 covers 15 residues. The CDR3 is CASSLVLQGEYEQYF. The CDR3 DNA follows: TGTGCCAGCAGCTTAGTCTTACAGGGAGAATACGAGCAGTACTTC.

This clone was seen only a few times. The V gene is TRBV6-5, the J gene TRBJ1-4, with 9 bases identical to TRBD1. CDR3 length equals 15 residues. Germline V gives CDR1 MNHEY, CDR2 SVGAGI. J lost 3 bases, V lost 5 bases, and 4 bases had no gene match. The CDR3, as DNA: TGTGCCAGCAGTGGGACAGGGCTAGCTAATGAAAAACTGTTTTTT. This translates into CASSGTGLANEKLFF.

The chain links TRBV28 to TRBJ2-7; 7 bases line up with TRBD1. V shed 1 base, J shed 6 bases, and the junction held 9 bases outside the gene matches. Looked up from germline, CDR1 is MDHEN and CDR2 is SYDVKM. The CDR3 extends over 15 amino acids. The CDR3 region is CASSLSKTGMVEQYF. CDR3 bases: TGTGCCAGCAGTTTATCTAAGACAGGGATGGTCGAGCAGTACTTC.

The rearrangement links TRBV7-8 to TRBJ1-1, with D tentatively TRBD1 (6 bases). The CDR3 is 16 amino acids. Trimming cost V 7 bases and J 4 bases, with 22 bases left between them. Germline loops: CDR1 SGHVS, CDR2 FQNEAQ. CDR3 DNA: TGTGCCAGCACCCCCCGGGGGGCCCACCTTGCCACTGAAGCTTTCTTT. It specifies CASTPRGAHLATEAFF.

The chain employs TRBV5-4 and TRBJ2-3; TRBD2 matches at 9 bases. The CDR3 is 15 residues long. CDR1 SGHNT and CDR2 YYREEE come from the germline V gene (reference sequence). V shed 2 bases, J shed 6 bases, and the junction held 7 bases outside the gene matches. The CDR3 region has the DNA TGTGCCAGCAGCTTCCGCGGGGGGGCCCCGGATACGCAGTATTTT. Its protein product is CASSFRGGAPDTQYF. The full variable domain, with the rest looked up from reference TRBV5-4 and TRBJ2-3, is ETGVTQSPTHLIKTRGQQVTLRCSSQSGHNTVSWYQQALGQGPQFIFQYYREEENGRGNFPPRFSGLQFPNYSSELNVNALELDDSALYLCASSFRGGAPDTQYFGPGTRLTVL.

V usage is TRBV5-4 and J usage is TRBJ1-4; D uncertain. Trimming removed 0 bases at V and 3 bases at J, with 15 bases between. CDR1 and CDR2 (germline): SGHNT, YYREEE (reference sequence). This CDR3 spans 17 amino acids. The CDR3 loop reads CASSLGGAVRSNEKLFF. For the CDR3, the DNA is TGTGCCAGCAGCTTGGGAGGAGCGGTGAGGTCTAATGAAAAACTGTTTTTT.

The J gene is TRBJ2-3, the V gene TRBV9; 10 nucleotides align to TRBD2. The CDR3 runs 15 residues. Unmatched junction bases numbered 3, after V lost 4 bases and J lost 1 base. CDR1 SGDLS and CDR2 YYNGEE come from the germline V gene. The CDR3 spells CASSSLAGGTDTQYF. The CDR3 nucleotides read TGTGCCAGCAGCTCTCTAGCGGGGGGCACAGATACGCAGTATTTT.

Notes on this clone: The sample contains more than one DNA sequence encoding this CDR3. The chain recombines TRBV10-3 with TRBJ1-2; D is ambiguous. From germline, CDR1 is ENHRY and CDR2 SYGVKD. CDR3 length: 13 residues. The V end was cut by 8 bases, the J end by 8 bases, with 18 bases between. The CDR3, as DNA: TGTGCCATCGGTTCAGCACGGGAGGAAGGCTACACCTTC. It specifies CAIGSAREEGYTF.

The chain is built from TRBV2 and TRBJ2-3; 7 nucleotides agree with TRBD2. The length of the CDR3 is 15 residues. Germline lookup yields CDR1 SNHLY and CDR2 FYNNEI. The J segment lost 0 bases and the V segment lost 3 bases, leaving 3 bases of the junction unmatched. CDR3 sequence (DNA): TGTGCCAGCAGTGACGTCGGGGGGAGCACAGATACGCAGTATTTT. Its protein is CASSDVGGSTDTQYF. Together with reference TRBV2 and TRBJ2-3, the CDR3 gives the full variable domain: EPEVTQTPSHQVTQMGQEVILRCVPISNHLYFYWYRQILGQKVEFLVSFYNNEISEKSEIFDDQFSVERPDGSNFTLKIRSTKLEDSAMYFCASSDVGGSTDTQYFGPGTRLTVL.

The DNA for the CDR3 is TGTGCCAGCAGTCTGTTGCCTCAGGGGGGCCCTGAAGCTTTCTTT. It encodes CASSLLPQGGPEAFF. This sequence joins TRBV28 and TRBJ1-1, with 7 bases matching TRBD1. The CDR3 runs 15 residues. V lost 5 bases, J lost 6 bases, and 12 bases stayed unmatched. Germline V gene sequence: CDR1 MDHEN, CDR2 SYDVKM.

This chain links TRBV7-2 with TRBJ2-2; perhaps TRBD2 as D (6 bases). The CDR3 sequence is 17 residues long. Per the germline V gene, CDR1 is SGHTA and CDR2 is FQGNSA. V was trimmed by 0 bases and J by 0 bases, leaving 11 bases between them. The CDR3 nucleotides read TGTGCCAGCAGCTTAGCGCGGGGTAAATCGAACACCGGGGAGCTGTTTTTT. This gives the protein CASSLARGKSNTGELFF.

The gene calls are TRBV6-1 and TRBJ1-5; D is unclear. Germline CDR1 MNHNS, CDR2 SASEGT. CDR3 length: 17 residues. The V end was cut by 4 bases, the J end by 5 bases, with 21 bases between. CDR3 DNA: TGTGCCAGCAGTGGGTTGAGAACGTTACTCGTCGATCAGCCCCAGCATTTT. This encodes CASSGLRTLLVDQPQHF.

The chain recombines TRBV9 with TRBJ2-3, with D unclear. Trimming stripped 3 bases from V and 4 bases from J, with 6 bases between. The CDR3 length is 12 residues. Germline V CDR1 and CDR2: SGDLS, YYNGEE. DNA of the CDR3: TGTGCCAGCAGCGAGAGTTCAGATACGCAGTATTTT. This encodes CASSESSDTQYF.

The sample holds a few counts of this clone. V and J are TRBV7-3 and TRBJ2-1, with 9 nucleotides matching TRBD2. Germline V lookup: CDR1 SGHTA, CDR2 FQGTGA. The CDR3 totals 14 residues. With 4 bases clipped from V and 7 bases from J, the junction kept 5 bases outside the gene matches. The CDR3 bases are TGTGCCAGCAGCTCCCGGACTAGCGTGAATGAGCAGTTCTTC. Translated, it gives CASSSRTSVNEQFF. Combining the CDR3 with reference TRBV7-3 and TRBJ2-1 gives the whole variable domain GAGVSQTPSNKVTEKGKYVELRCDPISGHTALYWYRQSLGQGPEFLIYFQGTGAADDSGLPNDRFFAVRPEGSVSTLKIQRTERGDSAVYLCASSSRTSVNEQFFGPGTRLTVL.

The chain couples TRBV7-9 to TRBJ2-7; weak D call: TRBD2 (5 bases). The CDR3 is 15 residues long. Germline CDR1 and CDR2: SEHNR and FQNEAQ (reference sequence). V shed 2 bases and J shed 5 bases, with 16 bases lying between them. CDR3 protein: CASSLTLPRGNEQYF. The CDR3 DNA is TGTGCCAGCAGCTTAACCCTCCCCCGGGGAAACGAGCAGTACTTC.

This chain's CDR3 is CASSPGPREGYNSPLHF. CDR3 in DNA: TGTGCCAGCAGTCCAGGTCCCAGGGAGGGTTATAATTCACCCCTCCACTTT. This rearrangement joins TRBV27 to TRBJ1-6, with D tentatively TRBD1 (5 bases). From germline, CDR1 is MNHEY and CDR2 SMNVEV (reference sequence). The CDR3 covers 17 residues. Between the trimmed V and J ends, which lost 5 bases and 4 bases, there was a span of 18 bases.

CDR3 protein: CASSQHVRDSSYNEQFF. The CDR3 nucleotides are TGCGCCAGCAGCCAGCATGTTAGGGACAGCTCCTACAATGAGCAGTTCTTC. The chain recombines TRBV4-3 with TRBJ2-1; 7 bases fit TRBD1. V lost 3 bases, J lost 0 bases, and 8 bases stayed unmatched. CDR1 is LGHNA and CDR2 is YSLEER in the germline V gene. The CDR3 totals 17 residues.

V is TRBV11-2 and J is TRBJ2-5, with TRBD2 identical over 13 bases. The CDR3 sequence is 18 residues long. The V gene's germline CDR1 is SGHAT and CDR2 FQNNGV. The V gene end was trimmed by 5 bases and the J gene end by 2 bases; junction bases not matched to a gene: 11. CDR3 in amino acids: CASSRRTSGGISQETQYF. CDR3 sequence (DNA): TGTGCCAGCAGCCGCAGGACTAGCGGGGGAATATCTCAAGAGACCCAGTACTTC. The full variable domain, completed using reference TRBV11-2 and TRBJ2-5, is EAGVAQSPRYKIIEKRQSVAFWCNPISGHATLYWYQQILGQGPKLLIQFQNNGVVDDSQLPKDRFSAERLKGVDSTLKIQPAKLEDSAVYLCASSRRTSGGISQETQYFGPGTRLLVL.

This rearrangement joins TRBV6-1 to TRBJ1-6; no firm D call. From germline, CDR1 is MNHNS and CDR2 SASEGT. This CDR3 is built from 13 residues. The V and J ends lost 1 base and 9 bases respectively, with 7 bases between them. The CDR3 region is CASSEVRVSPLHF. For the CDR3, the DNA is TGTGCCAGCAGTGAAGTTCGGGTTTCACCCCTCCACTTT.

The chain links TRBV5-4 to TRBJ2-5, with unresolved D. The CDR3 runs to 15 residues. Per germline, CDR1 SGHNT and CDR2 YYREEE (reference sequence). V shed 2 bases and J shed 4 bases, with 15 bases lying between them. This CDR3 is CASSLALSGVETQYF. The CDR3 DNA is TGTGCCAGCAGCTTAGCCCTCTCGGGTGTAGAGACCCAGTACTTC.

The count of this clone is one. This chain uses TRBV6-5 with TRBJ2-5; the D gene is possibly TRBD2 (6 bases). With the DNA end fitting TRBJ2-7 better, the J assignment may be wrong. Per germline, CDR1 MNHEY and CDR2 SVGAGI. The CDR3 consists of 15 residues. CDR3 sequence (DNA): TGTGCCAGCAGTTACTCACGGGGGTTCTCCTACGAGCAGTACTTC. Encoded protein: CASSYSRGFSYEQYF.

The chain carries TRBV28 and TRBJ2-7, with a tentative D call TRBD1 (5 bases). Germline CDR1 is MDHEN and CDR2 is SYDVKM. Trimming took off 2 bases at V and 3 bases at J, with 14 bases between the two ends. The CDR3 runs 15 residues. For the CDR3, the DNA is TGTGCCAGCAGTTTAAGGGGTGGGGCCAGCTACGAGCAGTACTTC. As protein: CASSLRGGASYEQYF.

CDR3 sequence (DNA): TGTGCCAGCAGCACATCCACAGGGGCAACTGAAGCTTTCTTT. Translating it yields CASSTSTGATEAFF. The gene calls are TRBV5-4 and TRBJ1-1; 7 bases fit TRBD1. The CDR3 totals 14 residues. The V gene end was trimmed by 4 bases and the J gene end by 5 bases; junction bases not matched to a gene: 8. The germline V gene encodes CDR1 SGHNT and CDR2 YYREEE (reference sequence).

The chain combines TRBV7-6 with TRBJ1-1, with 8 nucleotides matching TRBD1. With 1 base clipped from V and 6 bases from J, the junction kept 7 bases outside the gene matches. The germline V gene encodes CDR1 SGHVS and CDR2 FNYEAQ. The CDR3 is 15 amino acids. CDR3 protein: CASSLDGRGRAEAFF. CDR3 coding DNA: TGTGCCAGCAGCTTAGATGGCAGGGGGCGGGCTGAAGCTTTCTTT.

For the CDR3, the DNA is TGTGCCAGCAGCCTACACGTGGCAGGGGTTCAGCCCCAGCATTTT. Amino acid sequence: CASSLHVAGVQPQHF. The chain uses TRBV7-2 and TRBJ1-5; the D gene is possibly TRBD1 (6 bases). Germline CDR1 and CDR2: SGHTA and FQGNSA. Trimming pared 5 bases from V and 6 bases from J, leaving 17 bases between. This CDR3 has 15 amino acids. Combining the CDR3 with reference TRBV7-2 and TRBJ1-5 gives the whole variable domain GAGVSQSPSNKVTEKGKDVELRCDPISGHTALYWYRQSLGQGLEFLIYFQGNSAPDKSGLPSDRFSAERTGGSVSTLTIQRTQQEDSAVYLCASSLHVAGVQPQHFGDGTRLSIL.